The 8 T cell receptor beta chains below all came from one sample that was sequenced in a study of blood T cell repertoires in COVID-19. Clones were read by immunoSEQ multiplex PCR, and TCRdb kept only the in-frame ones, dropping some. Counted here are 150,000 to 200,000 clones, around 90% occurring once; the ten biggest clones make up about 3%. The sample was peripheral blood. The source is a man aged 35 to 55 with active or convalescent COVID-19.

This clone was observed a handful of times. The chain couples TRBV5-4 to TRBJ1-1; no reliable D call. V was trimmed by 2 bases and J by 0 bases, leaving 8 bases between them. CDR1 and CDR2 from the germline V gene are SGHNT and YYREEE (reference sequence). The CDR3 spans 14 residues. The CDR3 reads CASSLQRMNTEAFF. In nucleotides, the CDR3 is TGTGCCAGCAGCTTACAGAGAATGAACACTGAAGCTTTCTTT.

V usage is TRBV2 and J usage is TRBJ2-1, with 7 bases lining up with TRBD2. The CDR3 has 15 amino acids. Germline lookup yields CDR1 SNHLY and CDR2 FYNNEI. Losses at the gene ends were 7 bases for V and 3 bases for J; bases not matched to a gene: 9. The CDR3 DNA reads as TGTGCCAGCATGCTTCCCCGGGGGGTCTACAATGAGCAGTTCTTC. Its translation: CASMLPRGVYNEQFF.

This chain uses TRBV28 with TRBJ1-6; maybe TRBD1 (5 bases). The germline V gene has CDR1 MDHEN and CDR2 SYDVKM. V was clipped by 5 bases and J by 1 base, with 9 bases between them. This CDR3 comprises 15 residues. The CDR3 region is CASSTQGSYNSPLHF. Here the CDR3 DNA reads TGTGCCAGCAGTACTCAGGGTTCCTATAATTCACCCCTCCACTTT.

This chain uses TRBV5-6 with TRBJ2-5; D unresolved. Germline loops: CDR1 SGHDT, CDR2 YYEEEE. Deletions cut 3 bases from V and 4 bases from J, with 19 bases between. This CDR3 spans 16 amino acids. The CDR3: CASSSMTSGGRETQYF. For the CDR3, the DNA is TGTGCCAGCAGCTCGATGACGTCCGGCGGCCGAGAGACCCAGTACTTC.

This clone was counted a few times. The chain combines TRBV4-1 with TRBJ2-2, with 8 bases identical to TRBD1. CDR1 is MGHRA, CDR2 YSYEKL, per germline. Trimming cost V 6 bases and J 4 bases; bases outside gene matches: 10. The CDR3 is 16 amino acids. The CDR3 DNA is TGCGCCAGCAGGATTGCCGGGACAGGCTTCACCGGGGAGCTGTTTTTT. Translating it yields CASRIAGTGFTGELFF.

This rearrangement joins TRBV20-1 to TRBJ2-7; D gene unclear. V was clipped by 3 bases and J by 2 bases, with 11 bases between them. CDR1 is DFQATT, CDR2 SNEGSKA, per germline (reference sequence). The CDR3 has 13 amino acids. CDR3: CSASLTETYEQYF. For the CDR3, the DNA is TGCAGTGCTAGTTTGACGGAGACCTACGAGCAGTACTTC.

Details on this clone: One end of the junction fails to match germline, which may point to a read error. This chain connects TRBV18 to TRBJ1-1, with D perhaps matching TRBD1 (6 bases). Germline CDR1 KGHSH, CDR2 LQKENI. CDR3 size: 12 residues. In DNA, the CDR3 is TGTGCCAGCTCACCATTAACGGACAGCATGCTCTTT. This encodes CASSPLTDSMLF.

This sequence joins TRBV5-6 and TRBJ2-7; no reliable D call. The V and J ends lost 0 bases and 2 bases respectively, with 3 bases between them. Germline-derived CDR1 and CDR2 are SGHDT and YYEEEE. This CDR3 region has 12 residues. CDR3 amino acids: CASSLAAYEQYF. In nucleotides, the CDR3 is TGTGCCAGCAGCTTGGCGGCCTACGAGCAGTACTTC.